This T cell receptor beta chain came from a study of cytomegalovirus exposure and HLA in healthy donors. Study in general: Unique TCR beta sequences numbering 95 million to 130 million came from 150 million to 200 million T cells in an earlier analysis.

Study-level findings and limits: Whilst most TCR sequences proved rare, a subset of public TCRs occurred across many donors. Sequencing artifact likely explains a cluster of highly shared sequence variants. Donors were assumed by presence/absence analyses to have roughly uniform sequencing depth.

With respect to this clone: Its specificity is unknown.

PCR primers comprised 60 Vbeta and 13 Jbeta primers. Measured with immunoSEQ multiplex PCR; TCRdb has only the in-frame clones, and not every one. This table lists 200,000 to 250,000 clones. Germline assignment: CDR1 MNHEY and CDR2 SMNVEV (reference sequence). This CDR3 region has 16 residues. Trimming stripped 5 bases from V and 0 bases from J, with 11 bases between. The sequence was obtained from a woman between 25 and 40 years old in good health and CMV-seropositive. The sequenced sample consisted of PBMCs. The chain combines TRBV27 with TRBJ2-6; D may be TRBD1 (6 bases). The CDR3 region has the DNA TGTGCCAGCAGTCGACAGGAAACCTCTGGGGCCAACGTCCTGACTTTC. It codes for CASSRQETSGANVLTF.